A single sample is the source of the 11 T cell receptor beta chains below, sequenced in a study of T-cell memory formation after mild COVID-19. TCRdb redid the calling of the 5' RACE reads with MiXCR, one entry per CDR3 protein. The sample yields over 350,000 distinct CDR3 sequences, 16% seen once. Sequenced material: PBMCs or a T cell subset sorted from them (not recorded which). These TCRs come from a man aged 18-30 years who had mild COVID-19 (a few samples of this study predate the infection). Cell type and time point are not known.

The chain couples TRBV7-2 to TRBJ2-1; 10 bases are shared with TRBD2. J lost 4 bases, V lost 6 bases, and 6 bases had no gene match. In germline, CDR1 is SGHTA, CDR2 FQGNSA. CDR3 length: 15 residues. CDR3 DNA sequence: TGTGCCAGCAGGCAGCGGGGGGGCCTGTACAATGAGCAGTTCTTC. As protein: CASRQRGGLYNEQFF.

The CDR3 DNA is TGCGCCAGCAGCCAAGAGGCCGGCTCAAGGACTGAAGCTTTCTTT. Translated: CASSQEAGSRTEAFF. This chain uses TRBV4-1 with TRBJ1-1; D unclear. The CDR3 covers 15 residues. Germline CDR1 MGHRA, CDR2 YSYEKL. The germline V and J ends were trimmed by 0 bases and 5 bases, with 13 bases remaining between them.

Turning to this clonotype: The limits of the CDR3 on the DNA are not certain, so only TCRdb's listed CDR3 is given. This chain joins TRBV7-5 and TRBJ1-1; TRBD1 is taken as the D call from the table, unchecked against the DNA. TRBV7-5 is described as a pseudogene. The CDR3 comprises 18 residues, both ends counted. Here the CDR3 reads CISVPEASRTGLDTEAFF.

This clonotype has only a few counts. Written as DNA, the CDR3 is TGTGCCAGCAGCAAGGGGGACAGGGGGCGCACCGGGGAGCTGTTTTTT. Its translation is CASSKGDRGRTGELFF. This chain connects TRBV7-3 to TRBJ2-2; 12 bases agree with TRBD1. Germline CDR1 reads SGHTA; CDR2 reads FQGTGA. V shed 5 bases and J 4 bases; nucleotides not matched to a gene: 5. CDR3 length equals 16 residues.

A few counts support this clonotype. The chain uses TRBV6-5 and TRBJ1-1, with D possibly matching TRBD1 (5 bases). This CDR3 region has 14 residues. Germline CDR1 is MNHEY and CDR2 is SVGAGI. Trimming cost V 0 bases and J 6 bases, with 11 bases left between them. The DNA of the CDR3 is TGTGCCAGCAGTTACTCGACGGGAGGGGCTGAAGCTTTCTTT. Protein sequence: CASSYSTGGAEAFF.

CDR3 residues: CASSQDPYGYTF. The CDR3 coding sequence is TGTGCCAGCAGCCAGGACCCTTATGGCTACACCTTC. The chain employs TRBV7-2 and TRBJ1-2; D ambiguous. The CDR3 is made up of 12 amino acids. CDR1 SGHTA and CDR2 FQGNSA come from the germline V gene. V was trimmed by 5 bases and J by 5 bases, leaving 9 bases between them.

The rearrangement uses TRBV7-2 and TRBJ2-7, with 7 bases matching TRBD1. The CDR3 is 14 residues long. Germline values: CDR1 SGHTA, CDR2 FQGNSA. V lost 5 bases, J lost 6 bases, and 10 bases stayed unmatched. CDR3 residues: CASSKQGFNSEQYF. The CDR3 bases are TGTGCCAGCAGCAAACAGGGGTTCAACAGCGAGCAGTACTTC.

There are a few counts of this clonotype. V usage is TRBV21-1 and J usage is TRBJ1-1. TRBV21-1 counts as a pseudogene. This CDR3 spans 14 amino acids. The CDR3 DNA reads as TGTGCCAGCAGCAAATCGAGCGAAAACACTGAAGCTTTCTTT. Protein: CASSKSSENTEAFF.

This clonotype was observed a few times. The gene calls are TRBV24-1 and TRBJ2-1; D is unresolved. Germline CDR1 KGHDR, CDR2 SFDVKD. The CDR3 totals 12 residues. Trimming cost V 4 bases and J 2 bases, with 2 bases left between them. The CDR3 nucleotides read TGTGCCACCAGTGACCCCTACAATGAGCAGTTCTTC. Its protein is CATSDPYNEQFF.

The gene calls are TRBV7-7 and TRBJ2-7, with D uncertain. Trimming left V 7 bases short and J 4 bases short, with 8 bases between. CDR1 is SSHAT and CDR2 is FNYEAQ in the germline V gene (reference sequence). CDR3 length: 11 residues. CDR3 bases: TGTGCCAGCATTAAGGGATACGAGCAGTACTTC. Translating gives CASIKGYEQYF.

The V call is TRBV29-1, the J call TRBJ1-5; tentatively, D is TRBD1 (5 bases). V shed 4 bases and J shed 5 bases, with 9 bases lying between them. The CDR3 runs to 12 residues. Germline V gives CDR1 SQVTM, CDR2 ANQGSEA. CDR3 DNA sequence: TGCAGCGTTGGGGGGAAGGATCAGCCCCAGCATTTT. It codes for CSVGGKDQPQHF.